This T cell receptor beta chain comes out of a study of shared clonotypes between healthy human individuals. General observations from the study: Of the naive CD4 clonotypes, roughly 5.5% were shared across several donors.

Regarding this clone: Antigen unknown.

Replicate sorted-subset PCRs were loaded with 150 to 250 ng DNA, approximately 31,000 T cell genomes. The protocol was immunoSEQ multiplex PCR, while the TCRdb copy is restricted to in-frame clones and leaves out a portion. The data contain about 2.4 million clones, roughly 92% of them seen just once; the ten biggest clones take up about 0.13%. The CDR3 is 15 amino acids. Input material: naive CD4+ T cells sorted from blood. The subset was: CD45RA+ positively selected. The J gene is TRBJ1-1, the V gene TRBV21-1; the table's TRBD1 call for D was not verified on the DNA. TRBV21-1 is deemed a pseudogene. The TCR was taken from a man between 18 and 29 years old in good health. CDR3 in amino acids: CASSKEDRGNTEAFF. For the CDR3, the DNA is TGTGCCAGCAGCAAAGAGGATAGGGGTAACACTGAAGCTTTCTTT.